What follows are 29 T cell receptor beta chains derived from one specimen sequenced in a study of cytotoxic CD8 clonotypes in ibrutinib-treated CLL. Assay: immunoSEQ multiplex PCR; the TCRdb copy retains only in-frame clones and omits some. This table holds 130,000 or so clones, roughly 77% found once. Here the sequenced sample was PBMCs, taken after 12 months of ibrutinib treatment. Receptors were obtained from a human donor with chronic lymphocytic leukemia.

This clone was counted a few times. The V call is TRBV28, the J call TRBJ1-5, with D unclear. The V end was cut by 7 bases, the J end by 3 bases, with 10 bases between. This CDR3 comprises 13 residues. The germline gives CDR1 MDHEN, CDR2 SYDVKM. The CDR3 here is CASNRNPNQPQHF. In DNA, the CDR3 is TGTGCCAGCAACCGGAACCCCAATCAGCCCCAGCATTTT. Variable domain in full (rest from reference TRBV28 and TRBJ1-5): DVKVTQSSRYLVKRTGEKVFLECVQDMDHENMFWYRQDPGLGLRLIYFSYDVKMKEKGDIPEGYSVSREKKERFSLILESASTNQTSMYLCASNRNPNQPQHFGDGTRLSIL.

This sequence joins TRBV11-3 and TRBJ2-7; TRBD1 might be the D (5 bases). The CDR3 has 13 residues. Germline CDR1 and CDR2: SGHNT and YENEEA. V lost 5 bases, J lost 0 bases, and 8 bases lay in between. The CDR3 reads CASSRDSSYEQYF. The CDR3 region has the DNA TGTGCCAGCAGCCGCGACAGCTCCTACGAGCAGTACTTC.

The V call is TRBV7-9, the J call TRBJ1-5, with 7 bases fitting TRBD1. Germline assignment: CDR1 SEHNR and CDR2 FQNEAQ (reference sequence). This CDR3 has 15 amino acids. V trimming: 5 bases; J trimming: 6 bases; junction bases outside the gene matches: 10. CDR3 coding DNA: TGTGCCAGCAGCCGGGGGGAGGGGGCAGGTCAGCCCCAGCATTTT. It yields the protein CASSRGEGAGQPQHF.

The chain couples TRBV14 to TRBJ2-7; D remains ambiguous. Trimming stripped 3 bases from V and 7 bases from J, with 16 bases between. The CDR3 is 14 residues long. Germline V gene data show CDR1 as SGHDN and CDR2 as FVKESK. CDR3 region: CASSHRLYRDEQYF. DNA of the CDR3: TGTGCCAGCAGCCACCGTTTATATAGGGATGAGCAGTACTTC.

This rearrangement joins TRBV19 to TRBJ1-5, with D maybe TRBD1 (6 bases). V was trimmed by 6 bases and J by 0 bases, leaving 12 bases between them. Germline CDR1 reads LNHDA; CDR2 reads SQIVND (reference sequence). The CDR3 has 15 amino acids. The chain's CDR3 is CASSMTGYSNQPQHF. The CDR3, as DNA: TGTGCCAGTAGCATGACAGGCTATAGCAATCAGCCCCAGCATTTT.

The CDR3 reads CASSPVGYGYTF. CDR3 nucleotides: TGTGCCAGCTCACCGGTTGGCTATGGCTACACCTTC. The V call is TRBV18, the J call TRBJ1-2; D is undetermined. Germline V gene data show CDR1 as KGHSH and CDR2 as LQKENI. Deletions cut 3 bases from V and 4 bases from J, with 6 bases between. The CDR3 is made up of 12 amino acids.

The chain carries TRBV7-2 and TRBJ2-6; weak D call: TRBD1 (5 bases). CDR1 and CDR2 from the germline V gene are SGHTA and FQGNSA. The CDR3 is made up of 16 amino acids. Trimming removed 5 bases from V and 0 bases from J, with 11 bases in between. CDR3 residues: CASSPRQPSGANVLTF. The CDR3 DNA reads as TGTGCCAGCAGCCCCCGACAGCCCTCTGGGGCCAACGTCCTGACTTTC.

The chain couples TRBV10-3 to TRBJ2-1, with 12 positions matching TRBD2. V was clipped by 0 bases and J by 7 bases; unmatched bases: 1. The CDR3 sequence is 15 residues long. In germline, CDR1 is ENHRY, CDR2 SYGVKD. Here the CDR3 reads CAISESLAGGNEQFF. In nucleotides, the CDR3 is TGTGCCATCAGTGAGTCCCTAGCGGGAGGGAATGAGCAGTTCTTC.

The DNA for the CDR3 is TGTGCCAGCAGTTACTCGGGGCTAGCCAAAAACATTCAGTACTTC. It encodes CASSYSGLAKNIQYF. The chain links TRBV6-5 to TRBJ2-4; D possibly corresponds to TRBD1 (5 bases). The V gene lost 0 bases and the J gene lost 0 bases, with 6 bases spanning the gap. CDR1 is MNHEY, CDR2 SVGAGI, per germline. The length of the CDR3 is 15 residues.

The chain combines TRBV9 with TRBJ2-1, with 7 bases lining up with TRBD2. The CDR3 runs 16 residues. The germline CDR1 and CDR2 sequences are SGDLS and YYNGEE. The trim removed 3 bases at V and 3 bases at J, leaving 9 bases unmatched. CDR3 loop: CASSDPLTGGYNEQFF. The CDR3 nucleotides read TGTGCCAGCAGCGACCCCTTGACGGGAGGCTACAATGAGCAGTTCTTC.

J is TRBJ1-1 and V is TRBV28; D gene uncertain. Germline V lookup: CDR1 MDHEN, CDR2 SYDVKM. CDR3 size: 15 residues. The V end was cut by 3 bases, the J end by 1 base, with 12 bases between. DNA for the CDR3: TGTGCCAGCAGTTTTGCGTCAGTACGGAACACTGAAGCTTTCTTT. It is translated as CASSFASVRNTEAFF.

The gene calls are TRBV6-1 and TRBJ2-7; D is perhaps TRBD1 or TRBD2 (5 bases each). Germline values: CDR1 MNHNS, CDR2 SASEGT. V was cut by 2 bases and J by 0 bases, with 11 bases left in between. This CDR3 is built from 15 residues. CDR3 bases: TGTGCCAGCAGTGAATTCCCAGGGAGCTCCTACGAGCAGTACTTC. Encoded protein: CASSEFPGSSYEQYF.

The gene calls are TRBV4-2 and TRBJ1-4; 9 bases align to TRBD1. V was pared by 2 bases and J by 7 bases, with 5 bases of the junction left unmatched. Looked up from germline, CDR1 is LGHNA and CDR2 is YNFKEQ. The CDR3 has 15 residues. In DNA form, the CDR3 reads TGTGCCAGCAGCCAAACAGGGGGCGCGGGTGAAAAACTGTTTTTT. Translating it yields CASSQTGGAGEKLFF.

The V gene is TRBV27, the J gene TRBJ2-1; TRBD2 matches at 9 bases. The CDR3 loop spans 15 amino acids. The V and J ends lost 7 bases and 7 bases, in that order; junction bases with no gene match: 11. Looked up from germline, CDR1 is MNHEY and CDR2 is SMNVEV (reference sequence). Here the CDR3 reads CASTVRGLAKNEQFF. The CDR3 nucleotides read TGTGCCAGCACGGTCCGAGGACTAGCGAAAAATGAGCAGTTCTTC.

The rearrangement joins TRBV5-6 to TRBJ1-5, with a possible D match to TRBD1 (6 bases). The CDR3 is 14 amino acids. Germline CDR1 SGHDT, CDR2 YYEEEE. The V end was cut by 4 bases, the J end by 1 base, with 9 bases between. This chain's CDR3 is CASSTGQSNQPQHF. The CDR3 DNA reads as TGTGCCAGCAGCACAGGACAGAGCAATCAGCCCCAGCATTTT.

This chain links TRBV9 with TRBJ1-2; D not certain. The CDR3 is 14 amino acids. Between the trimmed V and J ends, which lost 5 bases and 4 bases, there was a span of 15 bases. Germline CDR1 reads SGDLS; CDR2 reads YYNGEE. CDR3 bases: TGTGCCAGCAGTGGGCAACGGAGCCTCTATGGCTACACCTTC. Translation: CASSGQRSLYGYTF. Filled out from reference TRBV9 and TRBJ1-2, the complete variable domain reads DSGVTQTPKHLITATGQRVTLRCSPRSGDLSVYWYQQSLDQGLQFLIQYYNGEERAKGNILERFSAQQFPDLHSELNLSSLELGDSALYFCASSGQRSLYGYTFGSGTRLTVV.

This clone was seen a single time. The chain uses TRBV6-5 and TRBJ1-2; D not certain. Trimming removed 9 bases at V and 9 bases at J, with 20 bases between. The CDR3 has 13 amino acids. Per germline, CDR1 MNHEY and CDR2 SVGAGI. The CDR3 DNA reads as TGTGCCAGTCAGGAGCCCGACGGAGTTAGCTACACCTTC. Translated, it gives CASQEPDGVSYTF.

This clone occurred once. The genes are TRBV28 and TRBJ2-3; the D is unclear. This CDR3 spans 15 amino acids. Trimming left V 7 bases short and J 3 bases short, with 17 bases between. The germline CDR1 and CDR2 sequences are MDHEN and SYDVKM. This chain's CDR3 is CASTKVELRTDTQYF. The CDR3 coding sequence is TGTGCCAGCACTAAAGTCGAACTACGGACAGATACGCAGTATTTT.

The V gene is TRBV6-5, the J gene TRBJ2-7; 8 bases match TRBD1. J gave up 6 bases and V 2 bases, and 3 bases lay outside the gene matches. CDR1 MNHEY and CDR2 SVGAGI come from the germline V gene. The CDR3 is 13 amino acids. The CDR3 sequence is CASSYDGTGEQYF. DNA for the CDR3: TGTGCCAGCAGTTACGACGGGACAGGCGAGCAGTACTTC.

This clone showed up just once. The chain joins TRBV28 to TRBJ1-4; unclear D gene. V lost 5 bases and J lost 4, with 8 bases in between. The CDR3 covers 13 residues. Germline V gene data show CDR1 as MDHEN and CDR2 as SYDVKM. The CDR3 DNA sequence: TGTGCCAGCAGTGGCGGGGATAATGAAAAACTGTTTTTT. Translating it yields CASSGGDNEKLFF.

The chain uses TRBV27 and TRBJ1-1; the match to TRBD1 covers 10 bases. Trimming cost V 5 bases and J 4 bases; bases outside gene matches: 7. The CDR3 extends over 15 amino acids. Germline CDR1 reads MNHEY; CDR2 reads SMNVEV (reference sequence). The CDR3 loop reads CASSLRDRGVTEAFF. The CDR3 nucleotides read TGTGCCAGCAGTCTTAGGGACAGGGGTGTCACTGAAGCTTTCTTT.

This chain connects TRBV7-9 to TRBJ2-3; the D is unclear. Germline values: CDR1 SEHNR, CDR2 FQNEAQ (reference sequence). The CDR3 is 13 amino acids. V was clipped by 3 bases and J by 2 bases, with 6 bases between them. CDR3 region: CASSLSATDTQYF. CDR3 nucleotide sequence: TGTGCCAGCAGCTTGTCCGCCACAGATACGCAGTATTTT.

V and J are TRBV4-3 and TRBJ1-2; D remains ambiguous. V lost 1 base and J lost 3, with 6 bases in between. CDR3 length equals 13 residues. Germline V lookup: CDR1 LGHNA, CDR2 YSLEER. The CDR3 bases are TGCGCCAGCAGCCAAGGGGCGGACTATGGCTACACCTTC. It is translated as CASSQGADYGYTF.

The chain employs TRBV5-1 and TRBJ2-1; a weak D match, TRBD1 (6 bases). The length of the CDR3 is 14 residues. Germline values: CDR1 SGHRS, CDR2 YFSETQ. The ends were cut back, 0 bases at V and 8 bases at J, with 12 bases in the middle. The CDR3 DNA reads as TGCGCCAGCAGCTTGGAACAGGGTCTGGATGAGCAGTTCTTC. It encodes CASSLEQGLDEQFF. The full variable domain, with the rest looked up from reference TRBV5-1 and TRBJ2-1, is KAGVTQTPRYLIKTRGQQVTLSCSPISGHRSVSWYQQTPGQGLQFLFEYFSETQRNKGNFPGRFSGRQFSNSRSEMNVSTLELGDSALYLCASSLEQGLDEQFFGPGTRLTVL.

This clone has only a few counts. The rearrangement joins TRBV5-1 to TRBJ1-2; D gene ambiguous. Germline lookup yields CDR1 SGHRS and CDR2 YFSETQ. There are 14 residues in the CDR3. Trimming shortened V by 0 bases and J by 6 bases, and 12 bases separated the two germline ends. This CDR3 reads CASSLAAGMDGYTF. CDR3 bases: TGCGCCAGCAGCTTGGCCGCTGGGATGGATGGCTACACCTTC. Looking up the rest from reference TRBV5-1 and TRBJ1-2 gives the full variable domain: KAGVTQTPRYLIKTRGQQVTLSCSPISGHRSVSWYQQTPGQGLQFLFEYFSETQRNKGNFPGRFSGRQFSNSRSEMNVSTLELGDSALYLCASSLAAGMDGYTFGSGTRLTVV.

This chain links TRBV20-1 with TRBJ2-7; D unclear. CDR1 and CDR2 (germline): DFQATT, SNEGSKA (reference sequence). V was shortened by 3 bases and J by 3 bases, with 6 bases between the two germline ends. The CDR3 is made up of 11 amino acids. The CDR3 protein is CSASANYEQYF. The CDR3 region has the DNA TGCAGTGCTAGTGCGAACTACGAGCAGTACTTC.

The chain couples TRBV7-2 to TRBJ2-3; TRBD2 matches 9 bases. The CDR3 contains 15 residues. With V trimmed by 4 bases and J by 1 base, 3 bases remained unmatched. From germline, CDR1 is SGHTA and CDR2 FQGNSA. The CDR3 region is CASSSPSGGTDTQYF. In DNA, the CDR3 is TGTGCCAGCAGCTCGCCTAGCGGGGGCACAGATACGCAGTATTTT.

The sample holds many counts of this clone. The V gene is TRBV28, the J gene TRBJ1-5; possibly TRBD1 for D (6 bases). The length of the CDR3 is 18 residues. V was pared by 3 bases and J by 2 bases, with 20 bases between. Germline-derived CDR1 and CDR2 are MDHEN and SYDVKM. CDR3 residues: CASSLGQGIRFGNQPQHF. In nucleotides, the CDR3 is TGTGCCAGCAGTTTGGGGCAGGGGATTCGGTTTGGCAATCAGCCCCAGCATTTT.

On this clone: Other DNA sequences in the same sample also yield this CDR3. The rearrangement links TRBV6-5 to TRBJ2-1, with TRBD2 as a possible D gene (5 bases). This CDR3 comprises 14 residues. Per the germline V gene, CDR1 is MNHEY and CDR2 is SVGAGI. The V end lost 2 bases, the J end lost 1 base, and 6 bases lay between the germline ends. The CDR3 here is CASSYGSSYNEQFF. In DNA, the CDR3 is TGTGCCAGCAGTTACGGGAGTTCCTACAATGAGCAGTTCTTC.